The 5 T cell receptor beta chains below were found in one sample sequenced in a study of shared clonotypes between healthy human individuals. Produced via immunoSEQ multiplex PCR; TCRdb's table is partial and in-frame only. Altogether approximately 720,000 clones are present, roughly 78% being singletons, with the ten largest covering approximately 1.8%. Sequencing was carried out using memory CD4+ T cells sorted from blood. Regarding subset: CD45RA-negative fraction. The receptors stem from a woman aged 25 to 39 in good health.

This sequence joins TRBV9 and TRBJ1-4; 8 bases are shared with TRBD1. From germline, CDR1 is SGDLS and CDR2 YYNGEE. Trimming removed 4 bases from V and 6 bases from J; junction bases left unmatched: 5. The CDR3 has 14 amino acids. CDR3 in DNA: TGTGCCAGCAGCAGTACAGGGGGGGATGAAAAACTGTTTTTT. Protein product: CASSSTGGDEKLFF.

CDR3 residues: CASSYSNTANTEAFF. Written as DNA, the CDR3 is TGTGCCAGCAGTTACTCGAATACGGCAAACACTGAAGCTTTCTTT. The chain employs TRBV6-5 and TRBJ1-1; D not certain. The CDR3 spans 15 residues. The V end lost 0 bases, the J end lost 2 bases, and 10 bases lay between the germline ends. Germline assignment: CDR1 MNHEY and CDR2 SVGAGI.

About this clone: Since a much larger clone is just one base distant, this may be a read error. The rearrangement links TRBV7-8 to TRBJ2-2; D is unclear. CDR1 and CDR2 (germline): SGHVS, FQNEAQ. The ends were cut back, 1 base at V and 1 base at J, with 1 base in the middle. This CDR3 has 13 amino acids. The CDR3 protein is CASSLGNTGELFF. The CDR3, as DNA: TGTGCCAGCAGCTTAGGGAACACCGGGGAGCTGTTTTTT.

There are a few counts of this clone. The V gene is TRBV28, the J gene TRBJ1-5, with D tentatively TRBD1 (6 bases). Germline V gene data show CDR1 as MDHEN and CDR2 as SYDVKM. This CDR3 is built from 14 residues. V lost 4 bases to trimming and J lost 7 bases, with 14 bases between them. The DNA of the CDR3 is TGTGCCAGCAGTTCCTTCCAGGGGTGGCAGCCCCAGCATTTT. This encodes CASSSFQGWQPQHF.

The V and J genes are TRBV29-1 and TRBJ1-1, with 7 bases aligning to TRBD1. J was trimmed by 5 bases and V by 6 bases; bases with no gene match: 9. The CDR3 totals 13 residues. Germline V gene lookup returns CDR1 SQVTM and CDR2 ANQGSEA. CDR3 amino acids: CSVQGRGRTEAFF. The DNA for the CDR3 is TGCAGCGTCCAGGGGAGGGGGCGAACTGAAGCTTTCTTT. Full variable domain (rest looked up from reference TRBV29-1 and TRBJ1-1): SAVISQKPSRDICQRGTSLTIQCQVDSQVTMMFWYRQQPGQSLTLIATANQGSEATYESGFVIDKFPISRPNLTFSTLTVSNMSPEDSSIYLCSVQGRGRTEAFFGQGTRLTVV.